Each of the 25 T cell receptor beta chains below was sequenced from the same sample in a study of T cells after yellow fever vaccination. In TCRdb, the 5' RACE reads were re-called with MiXCR into one record per CDR3 protein. The data contain approximately 85,000 distinct CDR3 sequences, roughly 13% of them singletons. The source material was CD8+ T cells not binding an NS4B(214-222) dextramer, sorted from PBMCs, sampled 21 days after the first yellow fever vaccination. These receptors came from a man aged 18 to 29 who received the YFV17D yellow fever vaccine.

The chain has TRBV12-3 or TRBV12-4 and TRBJ1-1; D might be TRBD1 (5 bases). The V end was cut by 8 bases, the J end by 3 bases, with 13 bases between. The CDR3 has 13 residues. The CDR3 region is CASPPDTHTEAFF. In nucleotides, the CDR3 is TGTGCCAGCCCCCCGGACACCCACACTGAAGCTTTCTTT.

This chain uses TRBV6-2 or TRBV6-3 with TRBJ1-3; D not certain. This CDR3 region has 15 residues. Germline-derived CDR1 and CDR2 are MNHEY and SVGEGT. Trimming took 0 bases from V and 2 from J, leaving 8 bases between them. CDR3 residues: CASSYSTSTGNTIYF. The CDR3 nucleotides are TGTGCCAGCAGTTACTCGACATCGACTGGAAACACCATATATTTT.

The genes are TRBV20-1 and TRBJ2-7, with 9 bases fitting TRBD1. This CDR3 spans 14 amino acids. The junction had 6 bases not matched to a gene; V was cut back by 6 bases and J by 0 bases. Germline values: CDR1 DFQATT, CDR2 SNEGSKA (reference sequence). The CDR3, as DNA: TGCAGTGCCGGAGGACAGGGGACCTCCTACGAGCAGTACTTC. Translated, it gives CSAGGQGTSYEQYF.

This CDR3 is CASSQEGQLGAGELFF. In DNA form, the CDR3 reads TGTGCCAGCAGCCAAGAAGGCCAGTTGGGGGCGGGGGAGCTGTTTTTT. The chain couples TRBV3-1 to TRBJ2-2, with a tentative D call TRBD1 (6 bases). The CDR3 is 16 residues long. Germline V gene sequence: CDR1 LGHDT, CDR2 YNNKEL (reference sequence). The ends were cut back, 0 bases at V and 8 bases at J, with 16 bases in the middle.

The DNA of the CDR3 is TGTGCCAGCAGTTACCCACGTCAAGGGACCTACGAGCAGTACTTC. Amino acids: CASSYPRQGTYEQYF. The chain has TRBV6-2 or TRBV6-3 and TRBJ2-7; no firm D call. Germline V gene sequence: CDR1 MNHEY, CDR2 SVGEGT. V lost 2 bases to trimming and J lost 2 bases, with 13 bases between them. This CDR3 spans 15 amino acids.

V and J are TRBV27 and TRBJ2-5, with TRBD1 matching 11 bases. The germline gives CDR1 MNHEY, CDR2 SMNVEV (reference sequence). The junction had 4 bases not matched to a gene; V was cut back by 5 bases and J by 2 bases. The CDR3 runs 15 residues. CDR3 DNA: TGTGCCAGCAGTAAAAGGGACAGGGGGCAAGAGACCCAGTACTTC. Translating it yields CASSKRDRGQETQYF.

In DNA, the CDR3 is TGTGCCAGCAGTTACTCGTCCACCCGAGGCACTAGCACAGATACGCAGTATTTT. This gives the protein CASSYSSTRGTSTDTQYF. The chain joins TRBV6-5 to TRBJ2-3; D gene uncertain. Germline CDR1 reads MNHEY; CDR2 reads SVGAGI. CDR3 length equals 18 residues. The V end was cut by 0 bases, the J end by 0 bases, with 16 bases between.

The chain carries TRBV6-1 and TRBJ1-5; D is uncertain. CDR1 is MNHNS and CDR2 is SASEGT in the germline V gene. This CDR3 is built from 13 residues. The V end was cut by 6 bases, the J end by 2 bases, with 8 bases between. The CDR3 region has the DNA TGTGCCAGCAGCCACTGGGGCAATCAGCCCCAGCATTTT. Residues: CASSHWGNQPQHF.

The chain joins TRBV27 to TRBJ2-1; 8 bases fit TRBD2. This CDR3 has 14 amino acids. The J segment lost 5 bases and the V segment lost 6 bases, leaving 6 bases of the junction unmatched. CDR1 is MNHEY, CDR2 SMNVEV, per germline (reference sequence). The CDR3 bases are TGTGCCAGCAGACCGGGACTAGACCACAATGAGCAGTTCTTC. Translation gives CASRPGLDHNEQFF.

V is TRBV4-3 and J is TRBJ2-7; D tentatively reads TRBD1 or TRBD2 (6 bases each). The germline V gene encodes CDR1 LGHNA and CDR2 YSLEER. Trimming cost V 8 bases and J 2 bases, with 7 bases left between them. The CDR3 length is 11 residues. The DNA for the CDR3 is TGCGCCAGCGGGGGGCCCTACGAGCAGTACTTC. It translates to CASGGPYEQYF.

This clonotype was seen only a few times. The chain uses TRBV7-9 and TRBJ2-7; D call uncertain. This CDR3 is 12 amino acids long. Deletions cut 1 base from V and 3 bases from J, with 4 bases between. The germline gives CDR1 SEHNR, CDR2 FQNEAQ (reference sequence). The CDR3 is CASSLDVYEQYV. Here the CDR3 DNA reads TGTGCCAGCAGCTTAGACGTCTACGAGCAGTACGTC.

CDR3 protein: CASSPTGAINQPQHF. In DNA form, the CDR3 reads TGCGCCAGCAGCCCGACAGGGGCTATCAATCAGCCCCAGCATTTT. The gene calls are TRBV5-1 and TRBJ1-5; TRBD1 matches 8 bases. Losses at the gene ends were 4 bases for V and 3 bases for J; bases not matched to a gene: 6. The CDR3 runs to 15 residues. Per the germline V gene, CDR1 is SGHRS and CDR2 is YFSETQ.

This chain uses TRBV29-1 with TRBJ1-3; D is perhaps TRBD1 (6 bases). The V gene's germline CDR1 is SQVTM and CDR2 ANQGSEA. The CDR3 is 15 residues long. The V end lost 6 bases, the J end lost 2 bases, and 17 bases lay between the germline ends. The CDR3 coding sequence is TGCAGCGTCCCGGGAAGGGGGGCAACTGGAAACACCATATATTTT. Encoded protein: CSVPGRGATGNTIYF.

The table lists this clonotype with a few counts. V usage is TRBV4-3 and J usage is TRBJ2-1; tentative D call: TRBD2 (5 bases). CDR1 is LGHNA and CDR2 is YSLEER in the germline V gene. Trimming took off 0 bases at V and 3 bases at J, with 6 bases between the two ends. The CDR3 totals 14 residues. DNA for the CDR3: TGCGCCAGCAGCCAAGATGGGAGCTACAATGAGCAGTTCTTC. This sequence encodes CASSQDGSYNEQFF.

The rearrangement joins TRBV11-1 to TRBJ2-5, with D possibly TRBD2 on 6 matching bases. The CDR3 spans 18 residues. Trimming left V 5 bases short and J 2 bases short, with 24 bases between. In germline, CDR1 is SGHAT, CDR2 FQDESV (reference sequence). CDR3 loop: CASSDSWLTLAEQETQYF. DNA of the CDR3: TGTGCCAGCAGCGACTCTTGGCTTACCTTAGCGGAACAAGAGACCCAGTACTTC.

This sequence joins TRBV7-9 and TRBJ1-2, with TRBD1 as a possible D gene (5 bases). The CDR3 is 15 amino acids. Germline CDR1 reads SEHNR; CDR2 reads FQNEAQ (reference sequence). Trimming stripped 1 base from V and 4 bases from J, with 13 bases between. Here the CDR3 DNA reads TGTGCCAGCAGCTTAGGGTTCGGGGCCCCCTATGGCTACACCTTC. This codes for CASSLGFGAPYGYTF.

CDR3 coding DNA: TGTGCCAGCAGTGACGACAGGGGAGGGGAGACCCAGTACTTC. This gives the protein CASSDDRGGETQYF. This chain joins TRBV6-1 and TRBJ2-5; TRBD1 might be the D (8 bases). Trimming took off 3 bases at V and 5 bases at J, with 13 bases between the two ends. CDR1 MNHNS and CDR2 SASEGT come from the germline V gene. The length of the CDR3 is 14 residues.

The chain couples TRBV7-7 to TRBJ1-1, with a possible D match to TRBD1 (6 bases). V gave up 5 bases and J gave up 3 bases, with 16 bases separating them. Germline V gene data show CDR1 as SSHAT and CDR2 as FNYEAQ (reference sequence). The CDR3 consists of 15 residues. This chain's CDR3 is CASSPLDSMYTEAFF. DNA for the CDR3: TGTGCCAGCAGCCCCTTGGACAGCATGTACACTGAAGCTTTCTTT.

This clonotype was seen a few times. The chain combines TRBV20-1 with TRBJ2-7, with a weak D call TRBD2 (5 bases). Germline V gives CDR1 DFQATT, CDR2 SNEGSKA (reference sequence). This CDR3 spans 13 amino acids. The V gene lost 1 base and the J gene lost 6 bases, with 13 bases spanning the gap. In nucleotides, the CDR3 is TGCAGTGCTAGAGTAGTGCGGGTTTCCGAGCAGTACTTC. Translated, it gives CSARVVRVSEQYF.

The V gene is TRBV27, the J gene TRBJ2-5; D is possibly TRBD2 (6 bases). CDR1 and CDR2 from the germline V gene are MNHEY and SMNVEV (reference sequence). The CDR3 contains 14 residues. The V and J ends lost 5 bases and 5 bases respectively, with 15 bases between them. DNA for the CDR3: TGTGCCAGCAGTCCCCGACTGGCGGGGGAGACCCAGTACTTC. It translates to CASSPRLAGETQYF.

The gene calls are TRBV7-9 and TRBJ2-1, with 7 positions matching TRBD1. The CDR3 extends over 12 amino acids. V dropped 4 bases and J dropped 10; count of bases not matched to a gene: 4. Germline V gene data show CDR1 as SEHNR and CDR2 as FQNEAQ (reference sequence). CDR3 in DNA: TGTGCCAGCAGCTCCCTGACAGGGGAGCAGTTCTTC. Residues: CASSSLTGEQFF.

This clonotype has only a few counts. This sequence joins TRBV7-9 and TRBJ1-1; D gene ambiguous. CDR1 and CDR2 from the germline V gene are SEHNR and FQNEAQ (reference sequence). The V gene lost 3 bases and the J gene lost 4 bases, with 9 bases spanning the gap. The CDR3 has 13 amino acids. The CDR3 nucleotides are TGTGCCAGCAGCTTTGAAGGGAGCACTGAAGCTTTCTTT. Encoded protein: CASSFEGSTEAFF.

CDR3 protein: CASSLAFSGTSGGVYEQYF. CDR3 DNA sequence: TGCGCCAGCAGCCTCGCATTTTCCGGGACTAGCGGGGGAGTCTACGAGCAGTACTTC. The V gene is TRBV4-1, the J gene TRBJ2-7; 14 bases map to TRBD2. CDR1 and CDR2 (germline): MGHRA, YSYEKL. The CDR3 contains 19 residues. Losses at the gene ends were 4 bases for V and 3 bases for J; bases not matched to a gene: 14.

This clonotype was seen more than once but under ten times. The chain carries TRBV19 and TRBJ2-3; 9 bases are a match to TRBD2. Germline-derived CDR1 and CDR2 are LNHDA and SQIVND (reference sequence). The CDR3 covers 15 residues. V lost 3 bases and J lost 6; bases outside the gene matches: 7. The CDR3 DNA is TGTGCCAGTAGTATCGGGACTAGCTTATCCGATACGCAGTATTTT. Protein product: CASSIGTSLSDTQYF.

A few counts support this clonotype. V gene TRBV9 combines with J gene TRBJ2-1; unclear D gene. The germline V and J ends were trimmed by 2 bases and 8 bases, with 11 bases remaining between them. This CDR3 has 13 residues. CDR1 is SGDLS, CDR2 YYNGEE, per germline. CDR3 DNA: TGTGCCAGCAGCGTCACCCCGTTGGATGAGCAGTTCTTC. Translating gives CASSVTPLDEQFF.